A selection of T cell receptor beta chains follows, all from one sample in a study of blood T cell repertoires in COVID-19. The method was immunoSEQ multiplex PCR; TCRdb's version includes in-frame clones alone and lacks a portion of them. Of hundreds of thousands of clones listed, around 90% are singletons. Sequences were obtained from PBMCs or T cells enriched from blood (not recorded which). Receptor source: a man in his sixties who had recovered from COVID-19. CDR3s include the opening cysteine and the closing phenylalanine or tryptophan. D genes are given only for firm matches. Some rows mark clone size as missing; the rest say once, few, many or name a class of expanded clone.

TRBJ2-2,NA,TRBV24-1,NA,CATSDLTKNTGELFF,TGTGCCACCAGTGATCTGACAAAGAACACCGGGGAGCTGTTTTTT
TRBJ1-2,TRBD1,TRBV3-1/TRBV3-2,NA,CASSQGGDRVTGYTF,TGTGCCAGCAGCCAAGGGGGGGACAGGGTTACTGGCTACACCTTC
TRBJ2-2,NA,TRBV4-2,NA,CASSQDPGRVNTGELFF,TGTGCCAGCAGCCAAGATCCCGGCAGGGTAAACACCGGGGAGCTGTTTTTT
TRBJ2-3,NA,TRBV7-9,NA,CASSLPQGKGTGTDTQYF,TGTGCCAGCAGCTTACCACAGGGTAAGGGCACTGGCACAGATACGCAGTATTTT
TRBJ1-5,NA,TRBV6-2/TRBV6-3,NA,CASSYAGWGQPQHF,TGTGCCAGCAGTTACGCAGGGTGGGGTCAGCCCCAGCATTTT
TRBJ2-7,NA,TRBV18,NA,CASSPMLQAYEQYF,TGTGCCAGCTCACCTATGCTCCAGGCCTACGAGCAGTACTTC
TRBJ1-2,NA,TRBV9,once,CASSVGVGQNYGYTF,TGTGCCAGCAGCGTAGGGGTAGGACAGAACTATGGCTACACCTTC
TRBJ2-1,NA,TRBV2,NA,CASRSTEYNEQFF,TGTGCCAGCAGATCCACAGAATACAATGAGCAGTTCTTC
TRBJ2-3,TRBD1,TRBV24-1,NA,CATSDSTGGPGTQYF,TGTGCCACCAGTGATTCGACAGGGGGCCCGGGTACGCAGTATTTT
TRBJ1-1,TRBD1,TRBV7-3,NA,CASSPTGRGQYSEAFF,TGTGCCAGCAGCCCTACGGGCAGGGGGCAATATAGTGAAGCTTTCTTT
TRBJ1-2,TRBD1,TRBV5-1,NA,CASSDPGQGANYGYTF,TGCGCCAGCAGCGATCCGGGACAGGGTGCGAACTATGGCTACACCTTC
TRBJ2-5,NA,TRBV14,NA,CASSPLPDSGALYQETQYF,TGTGCCAGCAGCCCCCTTCCCGATTCAGGGGCCCTGTACCAAGAGACCCAGTACTTC
TRBJ2-7,TRBD2,TRBV3-1/TRBV3-2,NA,CASSQGRTSGTYEQYF,TGTGCCAGCAGCCAAGGAAGGACTAGCGGGACCTACGAGCAGTACTTC
TRBJ2-1,NA,TRBV12-3/TRBV12-4,NA,CASSPGQNNEQFF,TGTGCCAGCAGTCCTGGACAAAACAATGAGCAGTTCTTC
TRBJ2-1,TRBD2,TRBV27,NA,CASSPITGLAGDEQFF,TGTGCCAGCAGTCCCATCACGGGACTAGCGGGCGATGAGCAGTTCTTC
TRBJ1-4,NA,TRBV28,NA,CASSQRSGGLSEKLFF,TGTGCCAGCAGCCAACGTTCCGGGGGGCTTAGTGAAAAACTGTTTTTT
TRBJ2-2,NA,TRBV11-2,NA,CASSRLFITGELFF,TGTGCCAGCAGCCGACTTTTTATCACCGGGGAGCTGTTTTTT
TRBJ1-3,NA,TRBV9,NA,CASSAQGAGNTIYF,TGTGCCAGCAGCGCACAAGGAGCTGGAAACACCATATATTTT
TRBJ2-7,NA,TRBV6-5,NA,CASSFPGEGDFYEQYF,TGTGCCAGCAGTTTCCCCGGGGAAGGGGACTTTTACGAGCAGTACTTC
TRBJ1-1,TRBD1,TRBV19,NA,CASIFRDSGEAFF,TGTGCCAGTATCTTCCGGGACAGCGGTGAAGCTTTCTTT
TRBJ2-3,NA,TRBV18,NA,CASSPPPDRLTDTQYF,TGTGCCAGCTCACCACCCCCCGACAGACTCACAGATACGCAGTATTTT
TRBJ2-3,NA,TRBV28,NA,CASSFGVTDTQYF,TGTGCCAGCAGTTTCGGGGTTACAGATACGCAGTATTTT
TRBJ2-3,NA,TRBV5-1,NA,CASSESERATQYF,TGCGCCAGCAGCGAGAGCGAGAGGGCTACGCAGTATTTT
TRBJ1-5,NA,TRBV28,once,CASIQGTRNQPQHF,TGTGCCAGCATCCAAGGGACACGCAATCAGCCCCAGCATTTT
TRBJ1-5,TRBD1,TRBV6-4,NA,CASSENDRGNQPQHF,TGTGCCAGCAGTGAAAACGACAGGGGAAATCAGCCCCAGCATTTT
TRBJ2-7,TRBD1,TRBV6-5,NA,CASRQSGTGSYEQYF,TGTGCCAGCAGACAATCCGGGACAGGATCCTACGAGCAGTACTTC
TRBJ1-1,TRBD1,TRBV9,NA,CASGPMGQGGTEAFF,TGTGCCAGCGGTCCGATGGGACAGGGCGGGACTGAAGCTTTCTTT
TRBJ1-1,TRBD1,TRBV18,NA,CASLRDRDTEAFF,TGTGCCAGCCTCCGGGACAGGGACACTGAAGCTTTCTTT
TRBJ2-4,TRBD1,TRBV3-1/TRBV3-2,NA,CASSRGQGRNIQYF,TGTGCCAGCAGCCGCGGACAGGGGAGAAACATTCAGTACTTC